A few counts support the clone carrying this TCR beta chain. Its antigen is not known. The source of the sample is a study of molecular identifiers for immune sequencing clone quantification. Regarding the study as a whole: Identical barcode-sharing TCR molecules could lead to underestimated sizes for highly expanded clones.

As previously described, bulk TCR libraries were made using listed TCR primers. TCRdb passed the PCR reads through MiXCR, listing each CDR3 protein once. The repertoire has approximately 680,000 distinct CDR3 sequences, 25% of them found once; the top ten carry roughly 0.83%. This CDR3 contains 15 residues. The trim removed 5 bases at V and 5 bases at J, leaving 8 bases unmatched. Per germline, CDR1 PRHDT and CDR2 FYEKMQ (reference sequence). The clonotype was recovered from a human donor in good health. Some libraries in this study had Jurkat cell RNA spiked in. Material: naive CD8+ T cells from blood, with Jurkat cell RNA spiked in. The subset is: FACS-sorted CD8+CD4-CCR7+CD45RA+ naive T cells. V and J are TRBV13 and TRBJ2-5; 10 bases align to TRBD1. CDR3 loop: CASSGRQGAWETQYF. As DNA, the CDR3 is TGTGCCAGCAGCGGGAGACAGGGGGCGTGGGAGACCCAGTACTTC. Together with reference TRBV13 and TRBJ2-5, the CDR3 gives the full variable domain: AAGVIQSPRHLIKEKRETATLKCYPIPRHDTVYWYQQGPGQDPQFLISFYEKMQSDKGSIPDRFSAQQFSDYHSELNMSSLELGDSALYFCASSGRQGAWETQYFGPGTRLLVL.